This TCR beta chain was documented in a study of OX40 agonist ivuxolimab in advanced cancers. As for the study in general: People in dose escalation had one of these cancers: hepatocellular carcinoma, melanoma, renal cell or head and neck cancer.

Study-wide results and limits: There was clonal expansion of CD4+ and CD8+ blood T cells by week 6 at 0.1 to 3.0 mg/kg.

This CDR3 has 13 amino acids. V dropped 6 bases and J dropped 3 bases, with 11 bases sitting between them. Germline V gene sequence: CDR1 SNHLY, CDR2 FYNNEI. Concerning this clone: Its matching antigen is unknown.

Autoimmune disease history or systemic immunosuppression led to patients being barred. The method was immunoSEQ multiplex PCR; TCRdb's version includes in-frame clones alone and lacks a portion of them. The sample shows about 70,000 clones, about four fifths of them seen only once. The sample consisted of CD4+ or CD8+ T cells sorted from blood, taken in a trial of the OX40 agonist ivuxolimab. The sequence came from an adult with an advanced solid tumor such as melanoma, head and neck, liver or kidney cancer. The gene calls are TRBV2 and TRBJ1-1, with D unresolved. The CDR3 here is CASSAIQDTEAFF. The CDR3 DNA follows: TGTGCCAGCAGCGCCATCCAAGACACTGAAGCTTTCTTT.